This T cell receptor (beta chain) was observed in a study of T cells in Graves' hyperthyroidism and ophthalmopathy (dated by TCRdb to between 2019 and 2020). In the study overall: Peripheral blood was sampled at the time of initial diagnosis, prior to any treatment. The paper reports TCR Vbeta CDR3 sequencing of more than 120 peripheral blood samples: 43 ophthalmopathy, approximately 74 hyperthyroidism and roughly 17 progressor patients. The roughly 99 discovery patients were divided at random into training and test sets in a 7:3 ratio. Whether ophthalmopathy could be predicted prospectively was tested in an independent validation cohort made up of 18 to 20 hyperthyroidism patients plus 17 patients who later progressed to ophthalmopathy. Once sampling was done, hyperthyroidism patients were given methimazole at a starting dose of 30 mg daily, whereas ophthalmopathy patients were given high-dose intravenous methylprednisolone. Thyroid tissue and blood T-cell repertoires from over 5 Graves' hyperthyroidism patients were also compared in the study. To identify distinguishing TCR V-J signatures, a discovery cohort of 90 to 100 patients was used, comprising 43 with Graves' ophthalmopathy and around 60 with stable Graves' hyperthyroidism.

The TCR beta CDR3 regions were amplified from the RNA transcripts. The first round of RT-PCR for the TCR CDR3 was performed with the HTBI primer set and the Qiagen OneStep RT-PCR kit. Libraries were constructed in a second round of multiplex PCR, after which size selection and purification were carried out. Paired-end sequencing of the libraries was performed with 100 bp reads on an Illumina HiSeq2000. For the original study's pipeline: SOAPnuke was used to process the raw data, throwing out any read that contained adapters or uncalled bases, had a mean Phred below 15, or lacked an exact constant-primer or identifier match. High-quality paired reads were merged using COPE v1.2.5, and each unique nucleotide sequence was defined as a clonotype. MiTCR v1.1 was used to align clonotypes to the IMGT TRBV, TRBD and TRBJ reference segments. Only V-J combinations with frequency above 0.0001, covering roughly 99% of repertoires, were analysed. The TCS score was defined as F50 (clonal expansion) divided by E x V (chaos), with BLOSUM62-based TCRdist calculated between CDR3 peptides within each V-J. Welch's t-statistics and random forest reduced several hundred V-J features to around 14, which were used in a naive Bayes classifier (R e1071). The public reads were run again by TCRdb, first through fastp at Q25 and then through MiXCR, and only productive beta chains were kept. Each entry merges the rows of one CDR3 protein and shows their most common DNA and genes. The V and J calls were determined by TCRdb, not by the authors. This sample has about half a million distinct CDR3 sequences in its table, and less than 25% of those were observed once. The top ten clones comprise around 27% of the sample.

This clonotype was detected ten times or more. It lacks a known antigen. No base quality information exists; no much larger clone differs at one position. From a lookup of the germline V gene (reference sequence), CDR1 and CDR2 are MNHEY and SMNVEV. Trimming accounts for 3 bases at V and 0 bases at J, while the number of junction bases matched to no gene is 2. Inclusive of the bounding cysteine and phenylalanine, the CDR3 is 14 residues long. The DNA shown is the 42-base CDR3, in frame from base 1. Results and caveats for the whole study, not just this receptor: A model built on a 13 V-J signature distinguished ophthalmopathy from stable hyperthyroidism, reaching 85% to 90% sensitivity and 81.08% specificity in cross-validation and 80%/75% in testing. Blood samples also contained most of the expanded thyroid clonotypes (frequency above 0.001), which suggests that blood repertoires may reflect thyroid immune responses. No statistical method was used to set the sample size in advance, and investigators knew the group allocation. During validation, the model predicted progression to ophthalmopathy a median of about 5.9 months ahead of onset, with just under 71% sensitivity and roughly 75% specificity.

Stable Graves' hyperthyroidism was defined as the absence of progression to ophthalmopathy over 18 months of follow-up. Hyperthyroidism patients were newly diagnosed, had a disease duration of under 2 months, and were aged 18 to 65 years. Patients with uncontrolled infections, other autoimmune diseases, pregnancy or lactation were excluded. Diagnoses were established on the basis of clinical symptoms, serum thyroxine and TRAb, thyroid ultrasound, and orbital computed tomography. PBMCs were separated from approximately 9.9 ml of fresh peripheral blood using Ficoll-Paque density gradient centrifugation. Total RNA was extracted using Trizol reagent, and RNA quality was assessed on an Agilent 2100 Bioanalyzer.

Sample: blood. The sequence was obtained from a man between 18 and 35 years old with Graves' hyperthyroidism. The chain couples TRBV27 to TRBJ2-7; 7 bases in the junction line up with TRBD1. CDR3 region: CASSLTGTSYEQYF. The nucleotide sequence reads TGTGCCAGCAGTTTGACAGGGACCTCCTACGAGCAGTACTTC.